This T cell receptor (beta chain) was captured by sequencing in a study of blood T cell repertoires in COVID-19. J gave up 0 bases and V 2 bases, and 4 bases lay outside the gene matches. Germline CDR1 SGHRS, CDR2 YFSETQ. This CDR3 has 16 amino acids. Clones were read by immunoSEQ multiplex PCR, and TCRdb kept only the in-frame ones, dropping some. Of around 92,000 clones in the sample, approximately 83% were seen once. The chain couples TRBV5-1 to TRBJ2-2; TRBD1 matches at 7 bases. The sequence was obtained from a woman of 80 years or more with acute or convalescent COVID-19. Specimen: peripheral blood. CDR3 in amino acids: CASSFSGTANTGELFF. The CDR3 coding sequence is TGCGCCAGCAGCTTTTCCGGGACAGCGAACACCGGGGAGCTGTTTTTT.